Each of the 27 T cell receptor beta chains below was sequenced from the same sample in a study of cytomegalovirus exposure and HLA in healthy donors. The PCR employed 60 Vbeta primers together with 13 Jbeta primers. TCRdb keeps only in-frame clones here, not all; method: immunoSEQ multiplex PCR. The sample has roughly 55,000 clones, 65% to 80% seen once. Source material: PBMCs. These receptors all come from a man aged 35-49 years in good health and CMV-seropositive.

CDR3 amino acids: CASSSDTGNQPQHF. The CDR3 DNA is TGTGCCAGCAGCTCTGATACAGGGAATCAGCCCCAGCATTTT. This chain uses TRBV7-2 with TRBJ1-5; the D gene is possibly TRBD1 (6 bases). The CDR3 is made up of 14 amino acids. Trimming stripped 4 bases from V and 4 bases from J, with 11 bases between. Per germline, CDR1 SGHTA and CDR2 FQGNSA.

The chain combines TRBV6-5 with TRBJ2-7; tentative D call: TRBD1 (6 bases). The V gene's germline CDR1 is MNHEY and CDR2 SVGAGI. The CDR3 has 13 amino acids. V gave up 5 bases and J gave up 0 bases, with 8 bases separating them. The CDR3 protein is CASSRTDSYEQYF. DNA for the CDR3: TGTGCCAGCAGTCGGACAGACTCCTACGAGCAGTACTTC.

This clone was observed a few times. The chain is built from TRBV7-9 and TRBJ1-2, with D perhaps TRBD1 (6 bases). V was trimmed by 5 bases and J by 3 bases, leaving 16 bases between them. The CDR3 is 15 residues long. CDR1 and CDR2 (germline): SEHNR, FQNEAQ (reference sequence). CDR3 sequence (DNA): TGTGCCAGCAGCCCCCCGACGGACAGTTACTATGGCTACACCTTC. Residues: CASSPPTDSYYGYTF.

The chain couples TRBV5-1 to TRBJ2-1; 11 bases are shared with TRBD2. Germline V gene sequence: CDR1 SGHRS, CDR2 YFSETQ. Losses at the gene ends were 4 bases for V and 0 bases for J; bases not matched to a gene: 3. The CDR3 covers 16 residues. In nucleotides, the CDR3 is TGCGCCAGCAGCGCCCTAGCGGGGGGCTCCTACAATGAGCAGTTCTTC. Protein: CASSALAGGSYNEQFF.

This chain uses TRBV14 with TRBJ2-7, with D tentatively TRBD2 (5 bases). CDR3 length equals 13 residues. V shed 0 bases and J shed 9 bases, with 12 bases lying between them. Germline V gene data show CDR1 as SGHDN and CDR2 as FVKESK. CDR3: CASSQDGTSGQYF. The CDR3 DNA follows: TGTGCCAGCAGCCAAGATGGCACAAGCGGGCAGTACTTC. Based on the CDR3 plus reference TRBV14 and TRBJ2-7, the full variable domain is EAGVTQFPSHSVIEKGQTVTLRCDPISGHDNLYWYRRVMGKEIKFLLHFVKESKQDESGMPNNRFLAERTGGTYSTLKVQPAELEDSGVYFCASSQDGTSGQYFGPGTRLTVT.

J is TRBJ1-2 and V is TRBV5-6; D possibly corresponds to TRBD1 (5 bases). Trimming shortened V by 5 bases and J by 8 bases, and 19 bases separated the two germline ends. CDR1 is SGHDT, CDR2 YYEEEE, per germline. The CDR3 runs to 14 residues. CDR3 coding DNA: TGTGCCAGCAGTTTAGGCTCGCTAAGGGGCGGCTACACCTTC. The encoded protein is CASSLGSLRGGYTF.

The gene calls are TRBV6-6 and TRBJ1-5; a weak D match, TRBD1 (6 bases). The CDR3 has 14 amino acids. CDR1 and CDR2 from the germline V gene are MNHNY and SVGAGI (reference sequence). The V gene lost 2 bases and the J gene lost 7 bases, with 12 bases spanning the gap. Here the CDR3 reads CASSYGGSGQPQHF. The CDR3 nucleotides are TGTGCCAGCAGTTACGGGGGCTCTGGGCAGCCCCAGCATTTT.

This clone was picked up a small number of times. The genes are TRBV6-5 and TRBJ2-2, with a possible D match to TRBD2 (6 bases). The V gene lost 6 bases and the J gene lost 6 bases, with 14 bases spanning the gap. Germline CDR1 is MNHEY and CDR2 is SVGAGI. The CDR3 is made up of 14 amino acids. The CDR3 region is CASRLGDFAGELFF. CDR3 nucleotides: TGTGCCAGCAGGTTAGGGGACTTCGCCGGGGAGCTGTTTTTT.

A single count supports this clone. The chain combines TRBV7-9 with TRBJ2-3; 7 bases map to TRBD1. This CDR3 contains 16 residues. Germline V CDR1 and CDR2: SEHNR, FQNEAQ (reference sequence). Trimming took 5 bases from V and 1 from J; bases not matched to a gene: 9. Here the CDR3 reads CASSGTGVPRTDTQYF. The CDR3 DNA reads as TGTGCCAGCAGCGGCACAGGGGTCCCTCGCACAGATACGCAGTATTTT. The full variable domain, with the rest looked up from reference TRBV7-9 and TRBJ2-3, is DTGVSQNPRHKITKRGQNVTFRCDPISEHNRLYWYRQTLGQGPEFLTYFQNEAQLEKSRLLSDRFSAERPKGSFSTLEIQRTEQGDSAMYLCASSGTGVPRTDTQYFGPGTRLTVL.

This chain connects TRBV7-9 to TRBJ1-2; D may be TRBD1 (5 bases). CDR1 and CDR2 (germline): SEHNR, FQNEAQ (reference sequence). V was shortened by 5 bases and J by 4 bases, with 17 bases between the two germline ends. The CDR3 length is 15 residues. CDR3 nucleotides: TGTGCCAGCAGCCCTCCCTCGACAGTCTTCTATGGCTACACCTTC. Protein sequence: CASSPPSTVFYGYTF.

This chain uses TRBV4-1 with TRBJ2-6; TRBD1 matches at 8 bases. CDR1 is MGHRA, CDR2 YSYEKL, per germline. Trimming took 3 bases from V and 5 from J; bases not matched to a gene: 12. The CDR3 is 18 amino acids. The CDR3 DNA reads TGCGCCAGCAGCCAGGGGGACAGGACCTCTGGGTGGGCCAACGTCCTGACTTTC. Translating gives CASSQGDRTSGWANVLTF.

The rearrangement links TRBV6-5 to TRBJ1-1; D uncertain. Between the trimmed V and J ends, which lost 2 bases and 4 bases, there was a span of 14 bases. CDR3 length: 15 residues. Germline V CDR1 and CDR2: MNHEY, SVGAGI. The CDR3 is CASSYRGFRSTEAFF. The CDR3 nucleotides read TGTGCCAGCAGTTACAGAGGTTTTCGAAGCACTGAAGCTTTCTTT.

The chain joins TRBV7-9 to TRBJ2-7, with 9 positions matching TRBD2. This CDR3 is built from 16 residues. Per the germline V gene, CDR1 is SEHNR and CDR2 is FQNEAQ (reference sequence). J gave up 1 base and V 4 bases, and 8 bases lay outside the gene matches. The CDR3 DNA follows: TGTGCCAGCAGCTCCGGTGGGGCGGGGGGGTCCTACGAGCAGTACTTC. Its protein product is CASSSGGAGGSYEQYF.

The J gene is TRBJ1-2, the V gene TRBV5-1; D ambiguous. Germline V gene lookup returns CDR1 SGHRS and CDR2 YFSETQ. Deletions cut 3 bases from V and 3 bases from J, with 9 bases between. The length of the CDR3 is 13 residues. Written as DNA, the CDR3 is TGCGCCAGCAGCTCCGCGGAAGACTATGGCTACACCTTC. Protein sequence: CASSSAEDYGYTF.

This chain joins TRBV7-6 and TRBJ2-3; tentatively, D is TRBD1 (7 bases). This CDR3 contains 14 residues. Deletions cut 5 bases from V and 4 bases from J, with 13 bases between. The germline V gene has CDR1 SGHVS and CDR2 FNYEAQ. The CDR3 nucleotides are TGTGCCAGCAGCGCCCAGGGGGAGGCAGATACGCAGTATTTT. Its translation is CASSAQGEADTQYF.

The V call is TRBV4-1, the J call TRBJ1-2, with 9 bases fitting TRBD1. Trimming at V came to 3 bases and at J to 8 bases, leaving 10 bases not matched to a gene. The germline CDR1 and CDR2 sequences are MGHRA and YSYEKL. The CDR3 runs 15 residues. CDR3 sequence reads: CASSHDTGTGTGYTF. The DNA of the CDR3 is TGCGCCAGCAGCCATGATACCGGGACAGGGACCGGCTACACCTTC.

CDR3 nucleotide sequence: TGCGCCAGCAGCTTGGAAGGACTAGCGGAGAGCTCCTACAATGAGCAGTTCTTC. Encoded protein: CASSLEGLAESSYNEQFF. This chain links TRBV5-1 with TRBJ2-1, with 10 nucleotides matching TRBD2. The V gene's germline CDR1 is SGHRS and CDR2 YFSETQ. Losses at the gene ends were 0 bases for V and 0 bases for J; bases not matched to a gene: 6. The CDR3 totals 18 residues.

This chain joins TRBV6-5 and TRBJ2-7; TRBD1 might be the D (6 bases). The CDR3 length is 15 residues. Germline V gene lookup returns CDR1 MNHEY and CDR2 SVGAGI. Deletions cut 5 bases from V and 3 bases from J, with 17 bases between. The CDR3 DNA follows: TGTGCCAGCAGTCCCAACCGGGACATAAGCTACGAGCAGTACTTC. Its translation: CASSPNRDISYEQYF.

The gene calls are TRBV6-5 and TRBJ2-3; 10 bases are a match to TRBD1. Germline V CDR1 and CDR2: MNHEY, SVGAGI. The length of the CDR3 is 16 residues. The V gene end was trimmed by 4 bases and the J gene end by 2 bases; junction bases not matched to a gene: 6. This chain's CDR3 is CASSSTGQGFTDTQYF. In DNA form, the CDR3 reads TGTGCCAGCAGTTCTACGGGACAGGGGTTCACAGATACGCAGTATTTT.

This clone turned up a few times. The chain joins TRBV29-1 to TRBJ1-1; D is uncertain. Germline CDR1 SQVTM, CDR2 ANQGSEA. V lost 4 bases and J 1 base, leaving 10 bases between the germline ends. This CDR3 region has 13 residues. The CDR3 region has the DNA TGCAGCGTTGGGGTTGAGGGGAACACTGAAGCTTTCTTT. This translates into CSVGVEGNTEAFF.

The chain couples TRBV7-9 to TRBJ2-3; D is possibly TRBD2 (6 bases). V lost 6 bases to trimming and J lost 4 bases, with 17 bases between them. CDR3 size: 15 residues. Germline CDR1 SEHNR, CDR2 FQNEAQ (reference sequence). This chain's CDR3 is CASRGRLGRADTQYF. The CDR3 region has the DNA TGTGCCAGCAGGGGGAGACTAGGGCGGGCAGATACGCAGTATTTT.

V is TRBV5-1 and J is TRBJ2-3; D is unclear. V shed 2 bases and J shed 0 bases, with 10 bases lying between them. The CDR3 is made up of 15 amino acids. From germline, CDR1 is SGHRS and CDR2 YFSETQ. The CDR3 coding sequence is TGCGCCAGCAGCTTAACTGATACTAGCACAGATACGCAGTATTTT. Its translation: CASSLTDTSTDTQYF.

DNA for the CDR3: TGTGCCAGCAGTGGACAGGGGAAAGGCCAGCCCCAGCATTTT. Translated: CASSGQGKGQPQHF. V gene TRBV25-1 combines with J gene TRBJ1-5, with 8 nucleotides matching TRBD1. Germline CDR1 reads MGHDK; CDR2 reads SYGVNS. This CDR3 spans 14 amino acids. The ends lost 4 bases at V and 7 bases at J; junction bases unmatched: 6.

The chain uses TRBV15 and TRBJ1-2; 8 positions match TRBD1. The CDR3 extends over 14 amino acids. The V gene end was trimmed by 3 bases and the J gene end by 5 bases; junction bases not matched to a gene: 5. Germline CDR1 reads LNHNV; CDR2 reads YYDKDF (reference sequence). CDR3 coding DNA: TGTGCCACCAGCAGGGCAACAGGGGGTTATGGCTACACCTTC. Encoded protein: CATSRATGGYGYTF.

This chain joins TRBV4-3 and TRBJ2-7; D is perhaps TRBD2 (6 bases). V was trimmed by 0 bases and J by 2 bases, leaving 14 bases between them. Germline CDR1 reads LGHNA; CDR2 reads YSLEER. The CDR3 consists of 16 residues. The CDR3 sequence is CASSQDLNGGTYEQYF. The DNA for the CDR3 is TGCGCCAGCAGCCAAGATTTAAACGGGGGTACCTACGAGCAGTACTTC.

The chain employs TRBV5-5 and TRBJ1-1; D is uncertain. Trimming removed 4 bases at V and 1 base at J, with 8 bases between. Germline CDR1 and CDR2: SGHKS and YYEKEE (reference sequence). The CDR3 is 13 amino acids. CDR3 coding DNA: TGTGCCAGCAGCGTAACTAGGAACACTGAAGCTTTCTTT. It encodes CASSVTRNTEAFF.

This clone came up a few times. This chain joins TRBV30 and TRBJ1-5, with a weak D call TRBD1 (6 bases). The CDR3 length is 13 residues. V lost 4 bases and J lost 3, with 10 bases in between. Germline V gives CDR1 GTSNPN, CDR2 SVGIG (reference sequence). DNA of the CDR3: TGTGCCTGGACGGACAGCTCCAATCAGCCCCAGCATTTT. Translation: CAWTDSSNQPQHF.